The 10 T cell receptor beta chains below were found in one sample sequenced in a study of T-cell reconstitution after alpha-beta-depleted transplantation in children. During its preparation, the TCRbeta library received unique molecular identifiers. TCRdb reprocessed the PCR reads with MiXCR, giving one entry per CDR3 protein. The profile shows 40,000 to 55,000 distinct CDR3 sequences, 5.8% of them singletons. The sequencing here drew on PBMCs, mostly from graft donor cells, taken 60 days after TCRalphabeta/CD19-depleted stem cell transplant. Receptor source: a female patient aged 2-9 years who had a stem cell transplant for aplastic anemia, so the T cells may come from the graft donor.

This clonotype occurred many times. The CDR3 here is CSARRLPGATSEQYF. The CDR3 DNA reads TGCAGTGCTAGACGCTTACCGGGAGCCACCTCCGAGCAGTACTTC. The chain joins TRBV20-1 to TRBJ2-7; weak D call: TRBD2 (6 bases). CDR3 length equals 15 residues. The germline V gene has CDR1 DFQATT and CDR2 SNEGSKA (reference sequence). V dropped 2 bases and J dropped 6 bases, with 20 bases sitting between them.

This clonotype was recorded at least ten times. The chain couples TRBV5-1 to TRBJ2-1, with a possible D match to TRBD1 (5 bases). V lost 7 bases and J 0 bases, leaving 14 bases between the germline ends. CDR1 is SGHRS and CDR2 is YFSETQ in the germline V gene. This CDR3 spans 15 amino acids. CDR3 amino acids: CASYPGPISYNEQFF. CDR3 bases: TGCGCCAGCTACCCAGGGCCTATCTCCTACAATGAGCAGTTCTTC.

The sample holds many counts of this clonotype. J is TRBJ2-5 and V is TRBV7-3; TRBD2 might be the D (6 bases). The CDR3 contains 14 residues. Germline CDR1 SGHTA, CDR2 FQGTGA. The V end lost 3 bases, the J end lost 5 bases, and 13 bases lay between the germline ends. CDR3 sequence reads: CASSLIGGVETQYF. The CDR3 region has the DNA TGTGCCAGCAGCTTGATCGGAGGGGTCGAGACCCAGTACTTC.

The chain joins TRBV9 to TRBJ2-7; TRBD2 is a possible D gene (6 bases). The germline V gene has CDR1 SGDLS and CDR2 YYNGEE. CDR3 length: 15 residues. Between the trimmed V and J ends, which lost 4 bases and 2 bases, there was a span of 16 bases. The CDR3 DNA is TGTGCCAGCAGCCCGGGGGACGTCAGACCCTACGAGCAGTACTTC. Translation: CASSPGDVRPYEQYF. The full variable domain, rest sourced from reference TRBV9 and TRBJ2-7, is DSGVTQTPKHLITATGQRVTLRCSPRSGDLSVYWYQQSLDQGLQFLIQYYNGEERAKGNILERFSAQQFPDLHSELNLSSLELGDSALYFCASSPGDVRPYEQYFGPGTRLTVT.

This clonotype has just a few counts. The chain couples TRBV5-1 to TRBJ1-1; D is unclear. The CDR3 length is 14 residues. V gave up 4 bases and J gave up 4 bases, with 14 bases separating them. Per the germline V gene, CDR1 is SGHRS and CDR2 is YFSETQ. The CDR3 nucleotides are TGCGCCAGCAGCCAACACGGACGGATCACTGAAGCTTTCTTT. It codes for CASSQHGRITEAFF.

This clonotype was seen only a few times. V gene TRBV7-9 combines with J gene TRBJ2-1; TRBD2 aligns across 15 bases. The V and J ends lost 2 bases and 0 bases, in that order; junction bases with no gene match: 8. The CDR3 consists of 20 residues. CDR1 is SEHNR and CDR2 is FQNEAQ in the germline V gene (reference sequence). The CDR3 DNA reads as TGTGCCAGCAGCTTATTGCCGGGACTAGCGGGAGGTTTCTCCTACAATGAGCAGTTCTTC. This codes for CASSLLPGLAGGFSYNEQFF.

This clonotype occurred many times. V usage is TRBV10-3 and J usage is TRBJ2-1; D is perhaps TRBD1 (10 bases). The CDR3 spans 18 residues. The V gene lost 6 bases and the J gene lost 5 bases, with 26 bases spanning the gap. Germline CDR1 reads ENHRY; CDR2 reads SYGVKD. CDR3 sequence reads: CAISRQGARREGNNEQFF. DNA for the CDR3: TGTGCCATCAGCAGACAGGGGGCCAGGCGGGAGGGGAACAATGAGCAGTTCTTC.

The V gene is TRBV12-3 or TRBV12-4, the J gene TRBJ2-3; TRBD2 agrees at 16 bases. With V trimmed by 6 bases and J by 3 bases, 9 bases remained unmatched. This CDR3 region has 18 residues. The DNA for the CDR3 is TGTGCCAGCAGCCCTACAGGGACTAGCGGGAGGGGGACAGATACGCAGTATTTT. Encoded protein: CASSPTGTSGRGTDTQYF.

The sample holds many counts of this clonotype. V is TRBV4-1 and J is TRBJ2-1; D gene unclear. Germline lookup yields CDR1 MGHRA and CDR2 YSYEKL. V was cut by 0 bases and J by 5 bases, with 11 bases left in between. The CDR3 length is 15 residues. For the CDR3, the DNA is TGCGCCAGCAGCCAAGAATCAAGTAATCACAATGAGCAGTTCTTC. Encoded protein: CASSQESSNHNEQFF.

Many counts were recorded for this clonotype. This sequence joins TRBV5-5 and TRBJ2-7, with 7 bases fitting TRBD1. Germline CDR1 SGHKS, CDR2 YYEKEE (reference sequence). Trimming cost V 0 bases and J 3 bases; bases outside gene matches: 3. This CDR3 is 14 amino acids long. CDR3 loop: CASSLGQGGYEQYF. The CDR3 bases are TGTGCCAGCAGCTTGGGACAGGGTGGCTACGAGCAGTACTTC.